This entry describes one T cell receptor (beta chain). The protocol was immunoSEQ multiplex PCR, while the TCRdb copy is restricted to in-frame clones and leaves out a portion. The profile covers 500,000 to 750,000 clones, with approximately 87% appearing a single time and about 0.01% taken by the ten largest. The data are from a study of shared T cell receptors in the human thymus. This sample also belongs to another study, concerning human thymus T cells. That work contributes: The people who donated were healthy Finnish babies having corrective surgery for congenital heart defects. Thymus tissue for the work was resected from patients undergoing corrective heart surgery. Among thymic and blood repertoires, usage of V and J genes appeared biased. In unrelated individuals, thymic repertoires overlapped highly, according to related research.

The sample taken for sequencing was thymocytes. The source of this sequence is a boy less than two years old with a congenital heart defect.

CDR3 nucleotide sequence: TGCGCCAGCAGCTGGGGCGGACGGACAGGCAATGAAAAACTGTTTTTT. Translation gives CASSWGGRTGNEKLFF. V usage is TRBV5-1 and J usage is TRBJ1-4, with 7 positions matching TRBD1. Trimming cost V 3 bases and J 5 bases; bases outside gene matches: 10. The length of the CDR3 is 16 residues. CDR1 and CDR2 (germline): SGHRS, YFSETQ. The variable domain in full, completed from reference TRBV5-1 and TRBJ1-4, reads KAGVTQTPRYLIKTRGQQVTLSCSPISGHRSVSWYQQTPGQGLQFLFEYFSETQRNKGNFPGRFSGRQFSNSRSEMNVSTLELGDSALYLCASSWGGRTGNEKLFFGSGTQLSVL.